Listed below are T cell receptor beta chains from one sample, sequenced in a study of T cell responses to AZD1222 COVID-19 vaccine. The protocol was immunoSEQ multiplex PCR, while the TCRdb copy is restricted to in-frame clones and leaves out a portion. The repertoire holds more than 80,000 clones, with around 91% as singletons. Sequencing was performed on peripheral blood, taken 28 days after the second AZD1222 dose. The receptor source for this set is an adult who received the AZD1222 COVID-19 vaccine. The CDR3 runs from the conserved cysteine through the conserved F or W. A D gene is named only where the DNA matches it firmly. Size is stated for part of the rows, as once, few or many counts, or as a class when the clone is expanded.

cdr3_length d_call j_call clone_size v_call cdr3_nt cdr3_aa
15 TRBD2 TRBJ2-1 . TRBV11-1 TGTGCCAGCAGCTTCACTAGCGGGGGGAACAATGAGCAGTTCTTC CASSFTSGGNNEQFF
12 . TRBJ2-7 . TRBV10-1 TGCGCCAGCATACCAGGGTACTACGAGCAGTACTTC CASIPGYYEQYF
13 . TRBJ2-5 . TRBV2 TGTGCCAGCAACACGCTCGTCCAAGAGACCCAGTACTTC CASNTLVQETQYF
14 TRBD2 TRBJ2-7 . TRBV7-2 TGTGCCAGCAGCTCGGGCGGGGGGGCTTACGAGCAGTACTTC CASSSGGGAYEQYF
15 . TRBJ2-1 . TRBV7-3 TGTGCCAGCAACCCTGGGGGGGGGCGCTACAATGAGCAGTTCTTC CASNPGGGRYNEQFF
15 . TRBJ2-1 . TRBV19 TGTGCCAGTAGCTCCATGACAGGCTCCTACAATGAGCAGTTCTTC CASSSMTGSYNEQFF
16 TRBD2 TRBJ2-1 . TRBV30 TGTGCCTGGAGTGCCCCTAGCGGGATGTTCCCCAATGAGCAGTTCTTC CAWSAPSGMFPNEQFF
14 . TRBJ2-2 . TRBV27 TGTGCCAGCAGTCACGGACTGAACACCGGGGAGCTGTTTTTT CASSHGLNTGELFF
16 TRBD2 TRBJ2-3 . TRBV5-1 TGCGCCAGCAGCTTGCCTAGCGGGGGGTTAGCAGATACGCAGTATTTT CASSLPSGGLADTQYF
16 TRBD2 TRBJ2-1 . TRBV18 TGTGCCAGCTCACAACTTACTAGCGGGGGGGCAAATGAGCAGTTCTTC CASSQLTSGGANEQFF
16 TRBD1 TRBJ1-2 . TRBV28 TGTGCCACACGAGAGCCCCCAGGGGGCTCCAACTATGGCTACACCTTC CATREPPGGSNYGYTF
11 . TRBJ2-3 . TRBV2 TGTGCCAGCAGACCCCCAGATACGCAGTATTTT CASRPPDTQYF
15 . TRBJ2-6 . TRBV9 TGTGCCAGCAGCAATCCAGGGGCCGGGGCCAACGTCCTGACTTTC CASSNPGAGANVLTF
15 . TRBJ1-5 once TRBV9 TGTGCCAGCAGCGTAGACCCGAGCGGGGATCAGCCCCAGCATTTT CASSVDPSGDQPQHF
14 . TRBJ2-5 . TRBV3-1/TRBV3-2 TGTGCCAGCAGCCGGGACGCGTTGGGGGAGACCCAGTACTTC CASSRDALGETQYF
13 . TRBJ1-4 once TRBV7-2 TGTGCCAGCAGCCCGCCAGCCTATGAAAAACTGTTTTTT CASSPPAYEKLFF
16 . TRBJ1-2 . TRBV6-4 TGTGCCAGCAGTGACTCGATAGAGGGCAACCTCTATGGCTACACCTTC CASSDSIEGNLYGYTF
16 TRBD1 TRBJ1-1 . TRBV5-1 TGCGCCAGCAGCTTAAGGTACAGGGGGCGGAACACTGAAGCTTTCTTT CASSLRYRGRNTEAFF
12 . TRBJ2-3 . TRBV11-2 TGTGCCAGCAGGCCACAGGGAGATACGCAGTATTTT CASRPQGDTQYF
13 TRBD1 TRBJ1-2 . TRBV18 TGTGCCAGCTTTGGACAGGATAACTATGGCTACACCTTC CASFGQDNYGYTF
16 . TRBJ2-5 . TRBV6-2/TRBV6-3 TGTGCCAGCAGTTACTTGCGGGGAGCGTACCAAGAGACCCAGTACTTC CASSYLRGAYQETQYF
14 TRBD2 TRBJ2-5 . TRBV7-2 TGTGCCAGCACTGCAGTGGGGGGGAGAGAGACCCAGTACTTC CASTAVGGRETQYF
15 TRBD1 TRBJ1-2 . TRBV4-3 TGCGCCAGCAGCCAGGGCAAACAGGGGAACTATGGCTACACCTTC CASSQGKQGNYGYTF
19 TRBD2 TRBJ2-7 . TRBV5-1 TGCGCCAGCAGCCTGGTGGGGAACTCAGTAGCGGGACTCTCCTACGAGCAGTACTTC CASSLVGNSVAGLSYEQYF
12 TRBD1 TRBJ2-3 . TRBV7-2 TGTGCCAGCAGCCCAAGCAGGGACAGTCAGTATTTT CASSPSRDSQYF
16 . TRBJ1-6 . TRBV25-1 TGTGCCAGCAGTGAATCTATAGGGACTGTCAATTCACCCCTCCACTTT CASSESIGTVNSPLHF
14 . TRBJ1-5 . TRBV28 TGTGCCAGCAGTTTCCCCTATAGCAATCAGCCCCAGCATTTT CASSFPYSNQPQHF
14 TRBD1 TRBJ2-7 few TRBV6-2/TRBV6-3 TGTGCCAGCAGTAAGGGGGCAAACAGGGGCGAGCAGTACTTC CASSKGANRGEQYF
15 . TRBJ1-1 . TRBV9 TGTGCCAGCAGCGAATGGACGGAGTTAAACACTGAAGCTTTCTTT CASSEWTELNTEAFF
16 TRBD2 TRBJ2-3 . TRBV19 TGTGCCAGTAGTTCCCGACTAGCGGGGGCGGCAGATACGCAGTATTTT CASSSRLAGAADTQYF
14 . TRBJ1-1 . TRBV3-1/TRBV3-2 TGTGCCAGCAGCCAAGATGATAGGGCCACTCCAGCTTTCTTT CASSQDDRATPAFF
14 TRBD2 TRBJ2-7 once TRBV6-5 TGTGCCAGCAGTTACGATAGCGGGGGCTACGAGCAGTACTTC CASSYDSGGYEQYF
15 TRBD1 TRBJ2-7 . TRBV7-2 TGTGCCAGCAGCCTCGCGGGGGACAGGGTTTTCGAGCAGTACTTC CASSLAGDRVFEQYF
13 . TRBJ1-6 . TRBV18 TGTGCCAGCTCACCCGCGGAAAATTCACCCCTCCACTTT CASSPAENSPLHF
15 TRBD1 TRBJ2-7 . TRBV6-5 TGTGCCAGCAGTTACGGCAGGGGGAATGGGTACGAGCAGTACTTC CASSYGRGNGYEQYF
14 TRBD1 TRBJ2-7 few TRBV6-5 TGTGCCAGCAGGGGACAGGGTAGGCCCTACGAGCAGTACTTC CASRGQGRPYEQYF
12 . TRBJ2-1 . TRBV12-3/TRBV12-4 TGTGCCAGCAGCGGACAACGTAATGAGCAGTTCTTC CASSGQRNEQFF
14 . TRBJ2-2 . TRBV19 TGTGCCAGTAGCACCCCTACAAGGACCGGGGAGCTGTTTTTT CASSTPTRTGELFF
13 . TRBJ2-7 . TRBV11-2 TGTGCCAGCAGCCTCCCCGGCCAGGTGGGGCAGTACTTC CASSLPGQVGQYF
13 . TRBJ1-1 . TRBV6-2/TRBV6-3 TGTGCCAGCCGCCCCGCTTTGAACACTGAAGCTTTCTTT CASRPALNTEAFF
14 . TRBJ1-1 . TRBV29-1 TGCAGCGTGATTTTGGTGGTGTTGAACACTGAAGCTTTCTTT CSVILVVLNTEAFF
15 TRBD1 TRBJ1-1 . TRBV7-8 TGTGCCAGCAGCTTTACCCAGGGGGCGCAGACTGAAGCTTTCTTT CASSFTQGAQTEAFF
15 TRBD2 TRBJ2-7 . TRBV27 TGTGCCAGCAGTTTAGCGGCGGGGGGATCCTACGAGCAGTACTTC CASSLAAGGSYEQYF
15 . TRBJ1-5 . TRBV30 TGTGCCTGGAGTGAGCAGGGAAGGAGGAATCAGCCCCAGCATTTT CAWSEQGRRNQPQHF
17 . TRBJ1-5 . TRBV25-1 TGTGCCAGCAGTGAATCAGGGTCTGGTCGTGGCAATCAGCCCCAGCATTTT CASSESGSGRGNQPQHF
13 TRBD1 TRBJ1-2 . TRBV6-5 TGTGCCAGCAGTTATGGGGACAGCTATGGCTACACCTTC CASSYGDSYGYTF
14 . TRBJ2-1 . TRBV5-6 TGTGCCAGCAGCCCGACTGGGGCCCACAATGAGCAGTTCTTC CASSPTGAHNEQFF
12 . TRBJ2-7 . TRBV27 TGTGCCAGCTCCACCCAGGGTCGGGAGCAGTACTTC CASSTQGREQYF
15 . TRBJ2-7 . TRBV18 TGTGCCAGCTCTCCCGGGCCGGGCGGGTCCTACGAGCAGTACTTC CASSPGPGGSYEQYF
15 TRBD1 TRBJ2-3 . TRBV7-2 TGTGCCAGCAGCCCATCCGGGACAGGCGCAGATACGCAGTATTTT CASSPSGTGADTQYF
13 . TRBJ1-1 . TRBV19 TGTGCCAGTAGGGATTCAGGGTACACTGAAGCTTTCTTT CASRDSGYTEAFF
15 TRBD2 TRBJ2-1 . TRBV6-5 TGTGCCAGCAGGAGAACTAGCGGGGGCGGCAATGAGCAGTTCTTC CASRRTSGGGNEQFF
12 . TRBJ2-7 . TRBV24-1 TGTGCCACCAGTGATTACTCCTACGAGCAGTACTTC CATSDYSYEQYF
11 . TRBJ2-7 . TRBV5-4 TGTGCCAGCAGCTATCTCTACGAGCAGTACTTC CASSYLYEQYF
16 . TRBJ1-5 . TRBV4-3 TGCGCCAGCAGCCAAAGGGAGGACTATAGCAATCAGCCCCAGCATTTT CASSQREDYSNQPQHF
13 . TRBJ2-5 . TRBV3-1/TRBV3-2 TGTGCCAGCAGCCAAACCCGACAAGAGACCCAGTACTTC CASSQTRQETQYF
16 . TRBJ2-2 . TRBV29-1 TGCAGCGCGGGGGGACAGATAAACGCGAACACCGGGGAGCTGTTTTTT CSAGGQINANTGELFF
14 TRBD1 TRBJ1-1 . TRBV11-3 TGTGCCAGCAGCCCGCAGGGGGCGGCCACTGAAGCTTTCTTT CASSPQGAATEAFF
15 TRBD2 TRBJ2-5 once TRBV27 TGTGCCAGCAGTTTGAGAGCGGGGGCCCAACGGACCCAGTACTTC CASSLRAGAQRTQYF